The 4 T cell receptor beta chains below were found in one sample sequenced in a study of patients and donors after allogeneic stem cell transplantation. TCRdb independently ran MiXCR on the RT-PCR reads; one entry per CDR3 protein. The sample has about 200,000 distinct CDR3 sequences, 38% seen once; the top ten hold 11%. The sample consisted of blood, either unsorted or a sorted T cell fraction (not recorded which). These receptors originate from a human donor who was either an allogeneic HSCT recipient or a stem cell or donor lymphocyte infusion donor (not recorded which). It is not recorded whose cells these are; they may come from a transplant donor.

J is TRBJ1-3 and V is TRBV12-3 or TRBV12-4, with D maybe TRBD1 (5 bases). The CDR3 is made up of 18 amino acids. V was trimmed by 1 base and J by 0 bases, leaving 16 bases between them. DNA for the CDR3: TGTGCCAGCAGTTTAGTTTTCGACAGAGGAGGCTCTGGAAACACCATATATTTT. Its protein product is CASSLVFDRGGSGNTIYF.

This clonotype turned up a few times. The rearrangement links TRBV7-6 to TRBJ1-5; unclear D gene. Trimming pared 1 base from V and 2 bases from J, leaving 6 bases between. In germline, CDR1 is SGHVS, CDR2 FNYEAQ. This CDR3 spans 14 amino acids. The CDR3 loop is CASSLEVGNQPQHF. The CDR3 coding sequence is TGTGCCAGCAGCTTAGAGGTGGGCAATCAGCCCCAGCATTTT.

This clonotype has only a few counts. This chain connects TRBV6-1 to TRBJ1-5; TRBD1 agrees at 7 bases. Per germline, CDR1 MNHNS and CDR2 SASEGT. With V trimmed by 4 bases and J by 0 bases, 3 bases remained unmatched. CDR3 length: 15 amino acids. CDR3 nucleotides: TGTGCCAGCAGTGGACAGGGTCATAGCAATCAGCCCCAGCATTTT. It yields the protein CASSGQGHSNQPQHF.

The chain combines TRBV29-1 with TRBJ2-7, with 7 bases lining up with TRBD2. Trimming cost V 8 bases and J 2 bases; bases outside gene matches: 6. This CDR3 comprises 12 residues. Per the germline V gene, CDR1 is SQVTM and CDR2 is ANQGSEA. The DNA for the CDR3 is TGCAGCTCTGGACTAGGGGCCTACGAGCAGTACTTC. Amino acid sequence: CSSGLGAYEQYF.